These 26 T cell receptor beta chains came from one sample sequenced in a study of T cells in Graves' hyperthyroidism and ophthalmopathy. RNA transcripts gave rise to amplified TCR beta CDR3 regions. Carried out on the TCR CDR3, a first-round RT-PCR used the HTBI primer set. TCRdb processed the multiplex PCR reads anew with MiXCR; each CDR3 protein has one entry. The table has over 650,000 distinct CDR3 sequences, about 17% seen once. Material for sequencing was blood. These receptors originate from a young man with Graves' hyperthyroidism.

In its sample, this clonotype was seen once. The CDR3 DNA is TGTGCCAGCAGTTACTCGGGGGACAGGGTGGGGGAGCAGTACTTC. Encoded protein: CASSYSGDRVGEQYF. V gene TRBV6-6 combines with J gene TRBJ2-7, with 9 positions matching TRBD1. The length of the CDR3 is 15 residues. The germline CDR1 and CDR2 sequences are MNHNY and SVGAGI (reference sequence). The V gene end was trimmed by 0 bases and the J gene end by 7 bases; junction bases not matched to a gene: 7.

This sequence joins TRBV2 and TRBJ2-2; a possible D gene is TRBD2 (7 bases). The germline V and J ends were trimmed by 3 bases and 2 bases, with 13 bases remaining between them. Per the germline V gene, CDR1 is SNHLY and CDR2 is FYNNEI. The CDR3 covers 16 residues. The CDR3 DNA reads TGTGCCAGCAGTGATCAGGGAGGGGGAAACACCGGGGAGCTGTTTTTT. This codes for CASSDQGGGNTGELFF. Supplemented by reference TRBV2 and TRBJ2-2, the full variable domain reads EPEVTQTPSHQVTQMGQEVILRCVPISNHLYFYWYRQILGQKVEFLVSFYNNEISEKSEIFDDQFSVERPDGSNFTLKIRSTKLEDSAMYFCASSDQGGGNTGELFFGEGSRLTVL.

The chain carries TRBV7-9 and TRBJ1-3, with D possibly matching TRBD1 (5 bases). Trimming cost V 5 bases and J 6 bases, with 20 bases left between them. The CDR3 extends over 16 amino acids. In germline, CDR1 is SEHNR, CDR2 FQNEAQ (reference sequence). The CDR3 loop is CASSVVSGPMLNTIYF. Written as DNA, the CDR3 is TGTGCCAGCAGCGTTGTGTCGGGACCGATGCTAAACACCATATATTTT.

The rearrangement joins TRBV18 to TRBJ2-7; D is undetermined. V lost 2 bases and J 6 bases, leaving 14 bases between the germline ends. This CDR3 contains 14 residues. The germline gives CDR1 KGHSH, CDR2 LQKENI. CDR3 nucleotide sequence: TGTGCCAGCTCACCAATCGCCAATTTCCTCGAGCAGTACTTC. Protein product: CASSPIANFLEQYF.

The CDR3 spells CASTIDWPRDYGYTF. In nucleotides, the CDR3 is TGTGCCAGCACCATCGATTGGCCAAGGGACTATGGCTACACCTTC. The rearrangement uses TRBV6-2 or TRBV6-3 and TRBJ1-2, with D hard to call. V shed 7 bases and J shed 3 bases, with 18 bases lying between them. The CDR3 has 15 residues. Germline V gene data show CDR1 as MNHEY and CDR2 as SVGEGT.

This chain links TRBV9 with TRBJ2-7; 10 bases line up with TRBD2. Trimming cost V 0 bases and J 2 bases; bases outside gene matches: 5. Germline V gives CDR1 SGDLS, CDR2 YYNGEE. The CDR3 extends over 16 amino acids. The CDR3 DNA reads as TGTGCCAGCAGCGTAGGAGGTCTAGCGGGAGCCTACGAGCAGTACTTC. It specifies CASSVGGLAGAYEQYF.

The rearrangement links TRBV4-3 to TRBJ2-1; 8 bases are a match to TRBD1. V lost 5 bases, J lost 5 bases, and 5 bases stayed unmatched. This CDR3 has 14 amino acids. CDR1 is LGHNA, CDR2 YSLEER, per germline. The CDR3 nucleotides read TGCGCCAGCAGCTCTCGGACAGGGAACAATGAGCAGTTCTTC. As protein: CASSSRTGNNEQFF.

On this clonotype: A much larger clone differs from this one at a single base, so this may be a read error. This chain joins TRBV30 and TRBJ1-1, with D possibly TRBD1 on 5 matching bases. This CDR3 spans 15 amino acids. CDR1 and CDR2 (germline): GTSNPN, SVGIG (reference sequence). CDR3 protein: CVWSVSPGVNTEAFF. The CDR3 coding sequence is TGTGTCTGGAGTGTATCTCCGGGGGTGAACACTGAAGCTTTCTTT.

This clonotype was detected only once. The genes are TRBV20-1 and TRBJ2-5; no firm D call. Per germline, CDR1 DFQATT and CDR2 SNEGSKA (reference sequence). The CDR3 has 19 residues. Trimming left V 1 base short and J 2 bases short, with 26 bases between. CDR3 DNA sequence: TGCAGTGCTAGAGGAAGGCCCTCCGGCGTTGTAAGGCTTCAAGAGACCCAGTACTTC. It translates to CSARGRPSGVVRLQETQYF.

The chain is built from TRBV9 and TRBJ1-6; TRBD1 is a possible D gene (6 bases). Trimming took 0 bases from V and 7 from J, leaving 11 bases between them. The V gene's germline CDR1 is SGDLS and CDR2 YYNGEE. CDR3 length: 15 amino acids. CDR3 in DNA: TGTGCCAGCAGCGTAGACAGGGTTGGGAATTCACCCCTCCACTTT. It codes for CASSVDRVGNSPLHF.

This clonotype was counted many times. This chain links TRBV2 with TRBJ2-3; 15 bases are shared with TRBD2. Trimming at V came to 6 bases and at J to 6 bases, leaving 7 bases not matched to a gene. The CDR3 runs 16 residues. Germline-derived CDR1 and CDR2 are SNHLY and FYNNEI. In DNA form, the CDR3 reads TGTGCCAGCAGCCGGACTAGCGGGGGGGGTCAGGATACGCAGTATTTT. This translates into CASSRTSGGGQDTQYF.

This clonotype came up a few times. The V and J genes are TRBV20-1 and TRBJ2-7; D is possibly TRBD1 or TRBD2 (6 bases each). The V end was cut by 3 bases, the J end by 2 bases, with 14 bases between. The CDR3 has 14 residues. Germline CDR1 and CDR2: DFQATT and SNEGSKA (reference sequence). The CDR3 here is CSARWGAETYEQYF. CDR3 sequence (DNA): TGCAGTGCTAGGTGGGGGGCGGAGACCTACGAGCAGTACTTC.

The table lists this clonotype with many counts. This chain links TRBV2 with TRBJ2-7; 9 nucleotides match TRBD2. The CDR3 totals 15 residues. Germline V CDR1 and CDR2: SNHLY, FYNNEI. With V trimmed by 2 bases and J by 6 bases, 8 bases remained unmatched. For the CDR3, the DNA is TGTGCCAGCAGTGAATCTCGACTAGCGGATGGCGAGCAGTACTTC. Translation gives CASSESRLADGEQYF.

The chain combines TRBV6-1 with TRBJ1-4; D ambiguous. V was trimmed by 6 bases and J by 7 bases, leaving 15 bases between them. The CDR3 spans 14 residues. From germline, CDR1 is MNHNS and CDR2 SASEGT. DNA of the CDR3: TGTGCCAGCAGACCGGCGTCGGGGTTTGAAAAACTGTTTTTT. This codes for CASRPASGFEKLFF.

This clonotype appeared many times. This chain links TRBV19 with TRBJ1-1, with D perhaps TRBD1 (5 bases). The CDR3 sequence is 15 residues long. Germline V lookup: CDR1 LNHDA, CDR2 SQIVND (reference sequence). Trimming shortened V by 4 bases and J by 1 base, and 13 bases separated the two germline ends. The CDR3 region is CASSTPGQPNTEAFF. CDR3 nucleotides: TGTGCCAGTAGTACCCCGGGGCAGCCGAACACTGAAGCTTTCTTT.

This clonotype has more than one count but fewer than ten. The rearrangement uses TRBV7-3 and TRBJ1-2; D might be TRBD1 (5 bases). Germline lookup yields CDR1 SGHTA and CDR2 FQGTGA. This CDR3 region has 13 residues. V lost 3 bases and J lost 4, with 9 bases in between. The DNA of the CDR3 is TGTGCCAGCAGCTTCTCCGGGGCCTATGGCTACACCTTC. Translated: CASSFSGAYGYTF. Full variable domain (outside the CDR3, taken from reference TRBV7-3 and TRBJ1-2): GAGVSQTPSNKVTEKGKYVELRCDPISGHTALYWYRQSLGQGPEFLIYFQGTGAADDSGLPNDRFFAVRPEGSVSTLKIQRTERGDSAVYLCASSFSGAYGYTFGSGTRLTVV.

This clonotype was seen many times. The chain employs TRBV27 and TRBJ1-2; TRBD1 matches at 8 bases. Germline V gives CDR1 MNHEY, CDR2 SMNVEV (reference sequence). After removal of 5 bases from V and 4 bases from J, the junction contained 6 bases not matched to a gene. This CDR3 is 14 amino acids long. The CDR3 spells CASSGRGHGYGYTF. The CDR3 nucleotides are TGTGCCAGCAGTGGCAGGGGGCACGGCTATGGCTACACCTTC.

This clonotype was observed at least ten times. V is TRBV29-1 and J is TRBJ2-7; 14 bases are a match to TRBD2. The ends lost 2 bases at V and 6 bases at J; junction bases unmatched: 6. Germline-derived CDR1 and CDR2 are SQVTM and ANQGSEA. The CDR3 extends over 15 amino acids. For the CDR3, the DNA is TGCAGCGTTGAATCTGGGACTAGCGGGAGTATCGAGCAGTACTTC. Translated, it gives CSVESGTSGSIEQYF.

The CDR3 DNA sequence: TGTGCCAGCAGCCCAACTAGCGGGAGTACTGGGTTCCGAGGGTTCTTC. Translating it yields CASSPTSGSTGFRGFF. The V and J genes are TRBV12-3 or TRBV12-4 and TRBJ2-1, with 11 bases that match TRBD2. The CDR3 has 16 residues. Trimming cost V 6 bases and J 15 bases; bases outside gene matches: 19.

This clonotype was found a few times. The V call is TRBV29-1, the J call TRBJ2-7, with a tentative D call TRBD2 (5 bases). The length of the CDR3 is 12 residues. The germline gives CDR1 SQVTM, CDR2 ANQGSEA. V lost 4 bases, J lost 2 bases, and 9 bases lay in between. DNA for the CDR3: TGCAGCGTTGGACCGACTACCTACGAGCAGTACTTC. Encoded protein: CSVGPTTYEQYF.

This clonotype has a count of ten or more. This chain links TRBV27 with TRBJ2-1; a possible D gene is TRBD1 (6 bases). Per germline, CDR1 MNHEY and CDR2 SMNVEV (reference sequence). V was pared by 6 bases and J by 4 bases, with 10 bases between. CDR3 length: 13 residues. CDR3 sequence (DNA): TGTGCCAGCAGCTCTGGGACATACAATGAGCAGTTCTTC. This gives the protein CASSSGTYNEQFF.

This clonotype was detected only a few times. The chain carries TRBV7-9 and TRBJ1-2; perhaps TRBD1 as D (5 bases). Deletions cut 2 bases from V and 6 bases from J, with 16 bases between. CDR3 size: 15 residues. Germline values: CDR1 SEHNR, CDR2 FQNEAQ (reference sequence). The CDR3 protein is CASSLLGVTSHGYTF. The CDR3 DNA reads TGTGCCAGCAGCTTATTGGGGGTAACAAGTCATGGCTACACCTTC.

This clonotype was seen many times. V gene TRBV18 combines with J gene TRBJ1-4; D ambiguous. The CDR3 totals 17 residues. Germline CDR1 is KGHSH and CDR2 is LQKENI. V lost 0 bases to trimming and J lost 0 bases, with 11 bases between them. CDR3 in amino acids: CASSPPVTGATNEKLFF. The DNA of the CDR3 is TGTGCCAGCTCACCACCGGTTACGGGAGCAACTAATGAAAAACTGTTTTTT.

The sample holds a few counts of this clonotype. The rearrangement uses TRBV7-9 and TRBJ2-4; 7 positions agree with TRBD1. The V gene end was trimmed by 5 bases and the J gene end by 1 base; junction bases not matched to a gene: 11. Per the germline V gene, CDR1 is SEHNR and CDR2 is FQNEAQ (reference sequence). This CDR3 is built from 17 residues. The chain's CDR3 is CASSPSTGIGAKNIQYF. The CDR3 DNA is TGTGCCAGCAGCCCCTCGACAGGGATAGGGGCCAAAAACATTCAGTACTTC.

The chain is built from TRBV9 and TRBJ1-1; D is unclear. This CDR3 region has 13 residues. Looked up from germline, CDR1 is SGDLS and CDR2 is YYNGEE. Between the trimmed V and J ends, which lost 0 bases and 7 bases, there was a span of 10 bases. In nucleotides, the CDR3 is TGTGCCAGCAGCGTAGTTTCGGGGAGTGAAGCTTTCTTT. Translating it yields CASSVVSGSEAFF.

The rearrangement joins TRBV5-1 to TRBJ2-1; D may be TRBD1 (5 bases). The CDR3 spans 14 residues. V was shortened by 0 bases and J by 10 bases, with 14 bases between the two germline ends. Germline assignment: CDR1 SGHRS and CDR2 YFSETQ. This CDR3 reads CASSLDTGTTEQFF. The DNA of the CDR3 is TGCGCCAGCAGCTTGGATACAGGTACCACCGAGCAGTTCTTC.